This T cell receptor beta chain was profiled in a study of T cells after yellow fever vaccination. Study findings and constraints: Reappearance after the booster was observed for most primary-vaccination clones (96% CD4, about 91% CD8).

A process of 5'RACE template switching, which added a universal primer site and UMIs, was used to make TCR cDNA. TCRdb re-called the 5' RACE reads through MiXCR, storing one row per CDR3 protein. The profile shows about 580,000 distinct CDR3 sequences, roughly a sixth of them singletons. With respect to this clonotype: Its target is unknown.

CDR1 is MGHRA and CDR2 is YSYEKL in the germline V gene. There are 16 residues in the CDR3. Trimming removed 0 bases from V and 7 bases from J, with 13 bases in between. The V gene is TRBV4-1, the J gene TRBJ1-6; a possible D gene is TRBD1 (5 bases). Sequencing used PBMCs, obtained about 5 days after the first yellow fever vaccination. The receptor was isolated from a man aged 18 to 30 who received the YFV17D yellow fever vaccine. The CDR3 reads CASSQEINRPNSPLHF. CDR3 nucleotides: TGCGCCAGCAGCCAAGAGATAAACAGGCCCAATTCACCCCTCCACTTT.